These 3 T cell receptor beta chains share one sample of origin, sequenced in a study of blood T cell repertoires in COVID-19. The data were produced by immunoSEQ multiplex PCR, yet TCRdb's version contains in-frame clones alone and is incomplete. The table lists about 290,000 clones, approximately 88% of them singletons. The sequenced sample consisted of PBMCs or T cells enriched from blood (not recorded which). These receptors were obtained from a woman in her thirties or forties who had recovered from COVID-19.

V is TRBV2 and J is TRBJ1-5, with no clear D. The V end lost 1 base, the J end lost 4 bases, and 11 bases lay between the germline ends. The germline V gene has CDR1 SNHLY and CDR2 FYNNEI. This CDR3 spans 15 amino acids. The CDR3 is CASSEGKQPNQPQHF. The CDR3 coding sequence is TGTGCCAGCAGTGAAGGGAAACAGCCTAATCAGCCCCAGCATTTT.

The chain couples TRBV2 to TRBJ2-3; 10 bases line up with TRBD2. J gave up 5 bases and V 8 bases, and 10 bases lay outside the gene matches. The CDR3 is made up of 15 amino acids. The germline V gene encodes CDR1 SNHLY and CDR2 FYNNEI. Written as DNA, the CDR3 is TGTGCCAGCCACCAATTAGCGGGGGGCCGAGATACGCAGTATTTT. This encodes CASHQLAGGRDTQYF.

CDR3 coding DNA: TGTGCCAGCAGTCGGGGTAGAGGCTGGAGCACTGAAGCTTTCTTT. It codes for CASSRGRGWSTEAFF. The chain links TRBV11-2 to TRBJ1-1; D ambiguous. The CDR3 sequence is 15 residues long. Germline V gives CDR1 SGHAT, CDR2 FQNNGV. Between the trimmed V and J ends, which lost 6 bases and 4 bases, there was a span of 18 bases.